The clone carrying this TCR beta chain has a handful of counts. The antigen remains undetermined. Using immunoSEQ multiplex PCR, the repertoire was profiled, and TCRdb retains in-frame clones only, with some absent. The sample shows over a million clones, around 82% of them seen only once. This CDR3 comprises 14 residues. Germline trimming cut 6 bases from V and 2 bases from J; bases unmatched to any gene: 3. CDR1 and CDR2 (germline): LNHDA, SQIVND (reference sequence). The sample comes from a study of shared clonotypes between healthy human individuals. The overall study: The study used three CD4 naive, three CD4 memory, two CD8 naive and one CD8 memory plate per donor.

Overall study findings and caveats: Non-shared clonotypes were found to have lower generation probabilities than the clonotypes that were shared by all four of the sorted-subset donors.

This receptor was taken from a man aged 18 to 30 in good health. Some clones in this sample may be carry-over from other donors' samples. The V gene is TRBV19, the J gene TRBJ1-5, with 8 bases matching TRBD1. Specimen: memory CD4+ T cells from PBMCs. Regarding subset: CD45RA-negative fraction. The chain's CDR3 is CASSSTGGNQPQHF. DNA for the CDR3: TGTGCCAGTAGCTCGACAGGGGGCAATCAGCCCCAGCATTTT.